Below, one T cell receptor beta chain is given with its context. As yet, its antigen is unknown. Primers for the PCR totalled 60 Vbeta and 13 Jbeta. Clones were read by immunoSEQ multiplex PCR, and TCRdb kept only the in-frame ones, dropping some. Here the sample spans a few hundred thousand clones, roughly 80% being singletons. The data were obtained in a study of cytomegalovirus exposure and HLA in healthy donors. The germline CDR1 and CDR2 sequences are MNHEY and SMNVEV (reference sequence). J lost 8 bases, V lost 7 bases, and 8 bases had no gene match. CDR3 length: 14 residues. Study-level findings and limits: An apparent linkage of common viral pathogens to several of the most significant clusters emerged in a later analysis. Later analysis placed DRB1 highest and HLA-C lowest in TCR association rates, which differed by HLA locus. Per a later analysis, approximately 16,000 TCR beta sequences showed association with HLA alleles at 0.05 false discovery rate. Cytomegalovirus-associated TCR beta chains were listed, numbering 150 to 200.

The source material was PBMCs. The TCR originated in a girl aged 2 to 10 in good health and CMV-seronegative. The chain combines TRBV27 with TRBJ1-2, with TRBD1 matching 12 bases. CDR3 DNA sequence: TGTGCCAGCACCCCGGGACAGGGGGCGAGAGGCTACACCTTC. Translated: CASTPGQGARGYTF.